This T cell receptor beta chain stems from a study of T cells in Graves' hyperthyroidism and ophthalmopathy. Germline V gives CDR1 SGHNT, CDR2 YENEEA. The V end lost 6 bases, the J end lost 7 bases, and 13 bases lay between the germline ends. The CDR3 spans 12 residues. This clonotype was recorded at least ten times. The target antigen is unknown. TCR beta CDR3 regions were amplified from RNA transcripts. The HTBI primer set served for first-round RT-PCR of the TCR CDR3. Each CDR3 protein is one row after TCRdb ran MiXCR on the multiplex PCR reads. The table has about 300,000 distinct CDR3 sequences, less than 30% seen once; the top ten hold approximately 30%. Study-level results: A median around 6.8 months before onset, the model predicted ophthalmopathy. In blood, most of the thyroid clonotypes expanded above 0.001 were also present.

The chain joins TRBV11-3 to TRBJ2-7; D perhaps matches TRBD2 (5 bases). The sequenced sample consisted of blood. The sequence came from a man aged 40-49 years with Graves' hyperthyroidism that later progressed to Graves' ophthalmopathy. The CDR3 DNA is TGTGCCAGCAGGACCGGGTCGGGGGAGCAGTACTTC. It is translated as CASRTGSGEQYF.